Listed below are T cell receptor beta chains from one sample, sequenced in a study of T cell responses to AZD1222 COVID-19 vaccine. Sequencing used immunoSEQ multiplex PCR; TCRdb keeps in-frame clones, though not all of them. This table has more than 150,000 clones, just over 85% appearing once. Sequences were derived from peripheral blood, sampled on day 0 of AZD1222 vaccination. These receptors were obtained from an adult in good health. CDR3s include the opening cysteine and the closing phenylalanine or tryptophan. Each record gives: clone size, V gene, J gene, D gene, CDR3 DNA, CDR3 protein. A D gene is named only where the DNA matches it firmly. Where a row states a size, it is once, few, many or the class of an expanded clone; other rows omit it.

clone_size: .; v_call: TRBV7-9; j_call: TRBJ1-3; d_call: .; cdr3_nt: TGTGCCGGGGAGGGTTCTACTGGAAACACCATATATTTT; cdr3_aa: CAGEGSTGNTIYF
clone_size: .; v_call: TRBV10-1; j_call: TRBJ1-2; d_call: TRBD1; cdr3_nt: TGCGCCAGCAGCCCCGCGACAGGGTTAAGTGGCTACACCTTC; cdr3_aa: CASSPATGLSGYTF
clone_size: .; v_call: TRBV29-1; j_call: TRBJ2-7; d_call: .; cdr3_nt: TGCAGCGTTGCCCCTAGGACAGCCACCTACGAGCAGTACTTC; cdr3_aa: CSVAPRTATYEQYF
clone_size: .; v_call: TRBV6-9; j_call: TRBJ2-7; d_call: TRBD1; cdr3_nt: TGTGCCAGCACGGGACAGCGATGCTACGAGCAGTACTTC; cdr3_aa: CASTGQRCYEQYF
clone_size: .; v_call: TRBV20-1; j_call: TRBJ1-5; d_call: .; cdr3_nt: TGCAGTGCTAGAGTAGGACAGCCCCAGCATTTT; cdr3_aa: CSARVGQPQHF
clone_size: .; v_call: TRBV7-8; j_call: TRBJ1-1; d_call: .; cdr3_nt: TGTGCCAGCAGCCATGGGAACTTGAACACTGAAGCTTTCTTT; cdr3_aa: CASSHGNLNTEAFF
clone_size: .; v_call: TRBV7-3; j_call: TRBJ1-1; d_call: TRBD1; cdr3_nt: TGTGCCAGCAGCTCGGGACAGGGGGCGGCTGAAGCTTTCTTT; cdr3_aa: CASSSGQGAAEAFF
clone_size: once; v_call: TRBV6-6; j_call: TRBJ1-2; d_call: .; cdr3_nt: TGTGCCAGCAGTCCACAAGTTAGGGGGGCGTCTCATAACTATGGCTACACCTTC; cdr3_aa: CASSPQVRGASHNYGYTF
clone_size: .; v_call: TRBV5-1; j_call: TRBJ2-5; d_call: TRBD2; cdr3_nt: TGCGCCAGCAGCGGAGGGAGGGTGGAGACCCAGTACTTC; cdr3_aa: CASSGGRVETQYF
clone_size: .; v_call: TRBV6-5; j_call: TRBJ2-3; d_call: .; cdr3_nt: TGTGCCAGCACGGGAATTAGCACAGATACGCAGTATTTT; cdr3_aa: CASTGISTDTQYF
clone_size: .; v_call: TRBV30; j_call: TRBJ1-6; d_call: .; cdr3_nt: TGTGCCTGGAGTGTATGGGACTATAATTCACCCCTCCACTTT; cdr3_aa: CAWSVWDYNSPLHF
clone_size: .; v_call: TRBV2; j_call: TRBJ2-5; d_call: .; cdr3_nt: TGTGCCAGCAGTTGGGGGTCAGAGACCCAGTACTTC; cdr3_aa: CASSWGSETQYF
clone_size: .; v_call: TRBV10-1; j_call: TRBJ1-2; d_call: .; cdr3_nt: TGCGCCAGCAGTCCGGGAGGGTTGACTATCGGCTACACCTTC; cdr3_aa: CASSPGGLTIGYTF
clone_size: .; v_call: TRBV9; j_call: TRBJ2-3; d_call: TRBD2; cdr3_nt: TGTGCCAGCAGCGAACTAGCGGGGGCCTCCACAGATACGCAGTATTTT; cdr3_aa: CASSELAGASTDTQYF
clone_size: .; v_call: TRBV5-1; j_call: TRBJ2-5; d_call: .; cdr3_nt: TGCGCCAGCAGCTTCGGGGCAGGGGGAGGAGAGACCCAGTACTTC; cdr3_aa: CASSFGAGGGETQYF
clone_size: .; v_call: TRBV6-5; j_call: TRBJ2-1; d_call: .; cdr3_nt: TGTGCCAGCAGTTACTCGGCGGGGGCAGCCTTGAATGAGCAGTTCTTC; cdr3_aa: CASSYSAGAALNEQFF
clone_size: .; v_call: TRBV6-5; j_call: TRBJ1-2; d_call: .; cdr3_nt: TGTGCCACCGGGGACATCTATGGCTACACCTTC; cdr3_aa: CATGDIYGYTF
clone_size: .; v_call: TRBV7-8; j_call: TRBJ2-1; d_call: TRBD1; cdr3_nt: TGTGCCAGCAGCTTAGACAGGGGGGAGTGGAATGAGCAGTTCTTC; cdr3_aa: CASSLDRGEWNEQFF
clone_size: .; v_call: TRBV15; j_call: TRBJ1-5; d_call: .; cdr3_nt: TGTGCCACCAGCAGAGATGACCCGAGCAATCAGCCCCAGCATTTT; cdr3_aa: CATSRDDPSNQPQHF
clone_size: .; v_call: TRBV7-2; j_call: TRBJ1-1; d_call: .; cdr3_nt: TGTGCCAGCGAAGGGGCAGGGGCCCTTAACACTGAAGCTTTCTTT; cdr3_aa: CASEGAGALNTEAFF
clone_size: .; v_call: TRBV19; j_call: TRBJ1-4; d_call: .; cdr3_nt: TGTGCCAGTAGTAGACAGGCAACTAATGAAAAACTGTTTTTT; cdr3_aa: CASSRQATNEKLFF
clone_size: once; v_call: TRBV6-5; j_call: TRBJ2-7; d_call: .; cdr3_nt: TGTGCCAGCAGCTCTGAGGGGGGCACATACGAGCAGTACTTC; cdr3_aa: CASSSEGGTYEQYF
clone_size: .; v_call: TRBV10-2; j_call: TRBJ1-2; d_call: TRBD1; cdr3_nt: TGCGCCAGCAGTGACCAGGGGGCGGCTACACCTGGCTACACCTTC; cdr3_aa: CASSDQGAATPGYTF